The 24 T cell receptor beta chains below were found in one sample sequenced in a study of CD8 T cells in Susac syndrome. cDNA came from about 0.5 to 1 ug RNA primed by random hexamers. TCRdb re-derived calls from the immunoSEQ multiplex PCR reads in MiXCR, one entry per CDR3 protein. The sample has 120,000 or so distinct CDR3 sequences, roughly 94% seen once; the top ten hold approximately 0.12%. The sequenced sample was CD4+ T cells from PBMCs. Source of these receptors: a human donor with multiple sclerosis.

In this sample, this clonotype turned up a few times. The rearrangement uses TRBV4-1 and TRBJ2-1; the D gene is possibly TRBD2 (6 bases). Germline V gene lookup returns CDR1 MGHRA and CDR2 YSYEKL. This CDR3 is built from 15 residues. The V end lost 6 bases, the J end lost 6 bases, and 18 bases lay between the germline ends. DNA of the CDR3: TGCGCCAGCAGTCTCGGGAGTGGTCTGCGCAATGAGCAGTTCTTC. It codes for CASSLGSGLRNEQFF.

V gene TRBV10-3 combines with J gene TRBJ2-6; D is undetermined. V shed 3 bases and J shed 0 bases, with 6 bases lying between them. CDR1 is ENHRY and CDR2 is SYGVKD in the germline V gene. The CDR3 extends over 15 amino acids. The CDR3, as DNA: TGTGCCATCAGTGATCAAGACTCTGGGGCCAACGTCCTGACTTTC. Amino acids: CAISDQDSGANVLTF.

The rearrangement uses TRBV6-1 and TRBJ2-1, with D perhaps TRBD1 (7 bases). The germline V and J ends were trimmed by 6 bases and 7 bases, with 19 bases remaining between them. This CDR3 comprises 15 residues. Germline V lookup: CDR1 MNHNS, CDR2 SASEGT. Here the CDR3 DNA reads TGTGCCAGCAGGGATCCAGGGGGGACGAGGAATGAGCAGTTCTTC. As protein: CASRDPGGTRNEQFF.

The sample holds one count of this clonotype. The chain combines TRBV12-3 or TRBV12-4 with TRBJ1-1; 8 bases agree with TRBD1. V dropped 5 bases and J dropped 4; count of bases not matched to a gene: 3. The CDR3 totals 13 residues. The CDR3 reads CASSPDRGTEAFF. As DNA, the CDR3 is TGTGCCAGCAGTCCCGACAGGGGCACTGAAGCTTTCTTT.

J is TRBJ2-7 and V is TRBV6-5; tentatively, D is TRBD2 (6 bases). CDR1 is MNHEY and CDR2 is SVGAGI in the germline V gene. CDR3 length: 16 amino acids. V was pared by 4 bases and J by 7 bases, with 23 bases between. This CDR3 reads CASSSHQGGPQREQYF. The CDR3 nucleotides are TGTGCCAGCAGTTCCCACCAGGGAGGCCCTCAAAGGGAGCAGTACTTC.

A single count supports this clonotype. The genes are TRBV19 and TRBJ2-3; D remains ambiguous. V lost 3 bases and J lost 4, with 8 bases in between. Looked up from germline, CDR1 is LNHDA and CDR2 is SQIVND (reference sequence). This CDR3 comprises 13 residues. In DNA form, the CDR3 reads TGTGCCAGTAGTATCCTTCTCGCAGATACGCAGTATTTT. Translation gives CASSILLADTQYF. The full variable domain, with the rest looked up from reference TRBV19 and TRBJ2-3, is DGGITQSPKYLFRKEGQNVTLSCEQNLNHDAMYWYRQDPGQGLRLIYYSQIVNDFQKGDIAEGYSVSREKKESFPLTVTSAQKNPTAFYLCASSILLADTQYFGPGTRLTVL.

The J gene is TRBJ1-1, the V gene TRBV5-4; no clear D. The CDR3 is 14 amino acids. Germline assignment: CDR1 SGHNT and CDR2 YYREEE (reference sequence). V gave up 4 bases and J gave up 1 base, with 11 bases separating them. The CDR3 nucleotides read TGTGCCAGCAGCACAAGGGCCCCGAACACTGAAGCTTTCTTT. It codes for CASSTRAPNTEAFF.

The chain has TRBV5-6 and TRBJ1-5, with 12 bases aligning to TRBD1. The CDR3 runs to 17 residues. The V gene end was trimmed by 5 bases and the J gene end by 2 bases; junction bases not matched to a gene: 8. Germline assignment: CDR1 SGHDT and CDR2 YYEEEE. The CDR3 sequence is CASSFGTGGFGNQPQHF. CDR3 sequence (DNA): TGTGCCAGCAGTTTTGGGACAGGGGGCTTTGGCAATCAGCCCCAGCATTTT.

The chain employs TRBV18 and TRBJ2-3; the D gene is possibly TRBD1 (5 bases). Trimming took 2 bases from V and 3 from J, leaving 12 bases between them. Germline loops: CDR1 KGHSH, CDR2 LQKENI. The CDR3 has 15 amino acids. The CDR3, as DNA: TGTGCCAGCTCACCAACAGCGCAGGGAACAGATACGCAGTATTTT. It specifies CASSPTAQGTDTQYF.

The V call is TRBV19, the J call TRBJ1-2, with a weak D call TRBD1 (5 bases). The CDR3 loop spans 15 amino acids. From germline, CDR1 is LNHDA and CDR2 SQIVND (reference sequence). V was cut by 5 bases and J by 9 bases, with 22 bases left in between. CDR3 sequence: CASSLAGTAVSSYTF. The DNA of the CDR3 is TGTGCCAGTAGTCTTGCCGGGACGGCCGTGTCGAGCTACACCTTC. Full variable domain (missing parts from reference TRBV19 and TRBJ1-2): DGGITQSPKYLFRKEGQNVTLSCEQNLNHDAMYWYRQDPGQGLRLIYYSQIVNDFQKGDIAEGYSVSREKKESFPLTVTSAQKNPTAFYLCASSLAGTAVSSYTFGSGTRLTVV.

This clonotype turned up a few times. The genes are TRBV7-9 and TRBJ2-1; TRBD2 aligns across 7 bases. Germline loops: CDR1 SEHNR, CDR2 FQNEAQ (reference sequence). Trimming cost V 5 bases and J 14 bases; bases outside gene matches: 6. This CDR3 spans 11 amino acids. CDR3 DNA: TGTGCCAGCAGCCTAACACTAGCGAAGTTCTTC. Protein product: CASSLTLAKFF.

This sequence joins TRBV20-1 and TRBJ2-1; 10 bases match TRBD2. CDR3 length equals 16 residues. Germline loops: CDR1 DFQATT, CDR2 SNEGSKA (reference sequence). The V and J ends lost 1 base and 5 bases, in that order; junction bases with no gene match: 8. CDR3 bases: TGCAGTGCTAGAGGGGCTAGCGGGAGCACCGACAATGAGCAGTTCTTC. Protein sequence: CSARGASGSTDNEQFF.

The V call is TRBV20-1, the J call TRBJ2-7, with 7 bases matching TRBD1. Germline V lookup: CDR1 DFQATT, CDR2 SNEGSKA (reference sequence). CDR3 length: 13 residues. The V gene end was trimmed by 3 bases and the J gene end by 2 bases; junction bases not matched to a gene: 4. The CDR3 here is CSARGDRAYEQYF. CDR3 nucleotides: TGCAGTGCTAGGGGGGACAGAGCCTACGAGCAGTACTTC.

This rearrangement joins TRBV7-2 to TRBJ2-3; 7 nucleotides match TRBD1. J was trimmed by 1 base and V by 6 bases; bases with no gene match: 7. The CDR3 covers 15 residues. Germline loops: CDR1 SGHTA, CDR2 FQGNSA. The CDR3 is CASRPRGQGTDTQYF. The CDR3 nucleotides are TGTGCCAGCAGACCAAGGGGGCAGGGCACAGATACGCAGTATTTT.

The V and J genes are TRBV7-9 and TRBJ1-4; D not certain. V was pared by 0 bases and J by 8 bases, with 10 bases between. The CDR3 length is 14 residues. Germline-derived CDR1 and CDR2 are SEHNR and FQNEAQ (reference sequence). This CDR3 is CASSLALGAEKLFF. The CDR3 DNA reads TGTGCCAGCAGCTTAGCGCTTGGTGCGGAAAAACTGTTTTTT.

The chain recombines TRBV7-2 with TRBJ1-6; D is uncertain. Trimming left V 4 bases short and J 7 bases short, with 14 bases between. CDR1 SGHTA and CDR2 FQGNSA come from the germline V gene. This CDR3 is built from 15 residues. The chain's CDR3 is CASSSIFGTNSPLHF. The CDR3, as DNA: TGTGCCAGCAGCTCCATCTTCGGAACCAATTCACCCCTCCACTTT.

The V gene is TRBV7-9, the J gene TRBJ2-1; no definite D call. Trimming removed 4 bases from V and 5 bases from J, with 3 bases in between. This CDR3 has 11 residues. Germline CDR1 SEHNR, CDR2 FQNEAQ (reference sequence). This CDR3 is CASSSHNEQFF. CDR3 bases: TGTGCCAGCAGCTCGCACAATGAGCAGTTCTTC.

The chain has TRBV7-9 and TRBJ1-2; 8 bases are shared with TRBD1. J lost 5 bases, V lost 8 bases, and 7 bases had no gene match. The CDR3 contains 13 residues. Germline-derived CDR1 and CDR2 are SEHNR and FQNEAQ (reference sequence). CDR3 coding DNA: TGTGCCAGCCGGGCAGGGGGCGGATATGGCTACACCTTC. Protein: CASRAGGGYGYTF.

This chain connects TRBV7-2 to TRBJ1-4; D may be TRBD1 (6 bases). This CDR3 comprises 13 residues. The germline gives CDR1 SGHTA, CDR2 FQGNSA. V dropped 4 bases and J dropped 7 bases, with 10 bases sitting between them. CDR3 in DNA: TGTGCCAGCAGCTCCCGGGACACTGAAAAACTGTTTTTT. Translation gives CASSSRDTEKLFF.

The CDR3 nucleotides read TGCGCCAGCAGCTTTGGACTAGCGGGGGGGTGGACCACAGATACGCAGTATTTT. Translated: CASSFGLAGGWTTDTQYF. V and J are TRBV5-1 and TRBJ2-3; 15 bases match TRBD2. Germline V lookup: CDR1 SGHRS, CDR2 YFSETQ. The CDR3 covers 18 residues. V was pared by 2 bases and J by 2 bases, with 6 bases of the junction left unmatched.

This clonotype was observed once. The chain couples TRBV12-3 or TRBV12-4 to TRBJ1-5; D remains unclear. Trimming took off 1 base at V and 9 bases at J, with 13 bases between the two ends. The CDR3 is made up of 14 amino acids. The CDR3 bases are TGTGCCAGCAGTTTAGTGTCTGAATCACGGCCCCAGCATTTT. Translated, it gives CASSLVSESRPQHF.

The V call is TRBV6-2 or TRBV6-3, the J call TRBJ1-1; a weak D match, TRBD1 (5 bases). The length of the CDR3 is 14 residues. The germline V and J ends were trimmed by 10 bases and 13 bases, with 28 bases remaining between them. The germline V gene has CDR1 MNHEY and CDR2 SVGEGT. CDR3 nucleotide sequence: TGTGCCACTCAGGCCCATCGACTTGGGGGAGAGGTTTTCTTT. Protein: CATQAHRLGGEVFF.

This chain connects TRBV7-9 to TRBJ2-7; D remains unclear. Germline CDR1 is SEHNR and CDR2 is FQNEAQ (reference sequence). The CDR3 length is 15 residues. Trimming removed 2 bases at V and 3 bases at J, with 14 bases between. The CDR3, as DNA: TGTGCCAGCAGCTTATTCCCCACAGCAGGCTACGAGCAGTACTTC. It specifies CASSLFPTAGYEQYF.

The rearrangement uses TRBV5-4 and TRBJ2-7; either TRBD1 or TRBD2 may fit D (5 bases each). Trimming cost V 2 bases and J 5 bases, with 14 bases left between them. The CDR3 is 14 amino acids. Germline V gene data show CDR1 as SGHNT and CDR2 as YYREEE (reference sequence). The CDR3 nucleotides read TGTGCCAGCAGCTTACTGGGACGAGGGGACGAGCAGTACTTC. Translation gives CASSLLGRGDEQYF.